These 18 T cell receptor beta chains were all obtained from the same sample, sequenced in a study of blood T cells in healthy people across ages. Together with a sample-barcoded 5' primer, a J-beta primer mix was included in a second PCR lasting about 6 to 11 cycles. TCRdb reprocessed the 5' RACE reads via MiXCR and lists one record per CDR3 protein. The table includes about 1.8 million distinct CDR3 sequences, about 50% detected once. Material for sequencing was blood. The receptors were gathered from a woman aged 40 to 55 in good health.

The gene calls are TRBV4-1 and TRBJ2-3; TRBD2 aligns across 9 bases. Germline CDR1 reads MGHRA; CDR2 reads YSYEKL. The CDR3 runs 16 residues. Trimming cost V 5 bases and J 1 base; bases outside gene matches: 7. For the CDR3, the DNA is TGCGCCAGCAGCGGAAACATAGCGGGGGGCACAGATACGCAGTATTTT. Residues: CASSGNIAGGTDTQYF.

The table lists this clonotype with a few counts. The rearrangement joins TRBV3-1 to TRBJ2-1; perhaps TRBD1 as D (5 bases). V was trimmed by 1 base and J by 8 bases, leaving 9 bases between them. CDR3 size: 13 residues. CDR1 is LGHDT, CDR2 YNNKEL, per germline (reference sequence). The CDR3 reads CASSQGSGYEQFF. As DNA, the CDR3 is TGTGCCAGCAGCCAAGGTTCAGGGTATGAGCAGTTCTTC.

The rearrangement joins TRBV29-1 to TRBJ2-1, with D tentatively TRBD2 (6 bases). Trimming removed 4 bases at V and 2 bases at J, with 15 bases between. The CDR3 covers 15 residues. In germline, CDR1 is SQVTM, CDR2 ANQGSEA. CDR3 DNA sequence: TGCAGCGTTGTCCCCCTAGCGACTACCTACAATGAGCAGTTCTTC. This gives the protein CSVVPLATTYNEQFF.

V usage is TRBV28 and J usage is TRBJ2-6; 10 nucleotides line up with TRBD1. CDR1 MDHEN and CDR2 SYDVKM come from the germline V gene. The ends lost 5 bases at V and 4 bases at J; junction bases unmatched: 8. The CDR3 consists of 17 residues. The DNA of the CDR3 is TGTGCCAGCAGTACCGGGACAGGGGACCCCGGGGCCAACGTCCTGACTTTC. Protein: CASSTGTGDPGANVLTF.

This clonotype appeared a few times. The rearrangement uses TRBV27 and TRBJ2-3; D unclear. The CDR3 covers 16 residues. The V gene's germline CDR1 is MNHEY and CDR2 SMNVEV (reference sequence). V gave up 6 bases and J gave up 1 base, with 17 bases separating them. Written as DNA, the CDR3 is TGTGCCAGCAGCCCCTCTCGGACGGGTCGCACAGATACGCAGTATTTT. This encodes CASSPSRTGRTDTQYF.

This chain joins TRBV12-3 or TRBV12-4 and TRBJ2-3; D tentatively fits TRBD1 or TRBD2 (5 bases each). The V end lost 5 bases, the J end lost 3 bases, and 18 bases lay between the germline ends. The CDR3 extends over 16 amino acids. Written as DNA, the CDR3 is TGTGCCAGCAGTCTTGACGGGGCCGTTAGAACAGATACGCAGTATTTT. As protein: CASSLDGAVRTDTQYF.

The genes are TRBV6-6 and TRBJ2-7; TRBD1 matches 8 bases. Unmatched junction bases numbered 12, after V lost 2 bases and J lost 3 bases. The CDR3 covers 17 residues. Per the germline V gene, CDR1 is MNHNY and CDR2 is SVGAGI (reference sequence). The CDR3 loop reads CASSYPRTGPDLYEQYF. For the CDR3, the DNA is TGTGCCAGCAGTTACCCCCGGACAGGGCCGGACCTCTACGAGCAGTACTTC.

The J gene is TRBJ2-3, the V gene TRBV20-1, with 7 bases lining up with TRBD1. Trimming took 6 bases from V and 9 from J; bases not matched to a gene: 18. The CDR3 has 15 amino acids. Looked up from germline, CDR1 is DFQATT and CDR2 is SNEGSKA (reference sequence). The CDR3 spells CSARQGSEFRNTQYF. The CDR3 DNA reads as TGCAGTGCCAGACAGGGATCTGAGTTTCGGAACACGCAGTATTTT.

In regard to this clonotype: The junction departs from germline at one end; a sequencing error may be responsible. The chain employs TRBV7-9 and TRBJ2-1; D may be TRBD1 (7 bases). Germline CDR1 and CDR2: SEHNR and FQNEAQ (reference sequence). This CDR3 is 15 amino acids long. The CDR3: CASSFTGAGQNEKFF. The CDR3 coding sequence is TGTGCCAGCAGTTTTACAGGGGCGGGACAGAATGAGAAGTTCTTC.

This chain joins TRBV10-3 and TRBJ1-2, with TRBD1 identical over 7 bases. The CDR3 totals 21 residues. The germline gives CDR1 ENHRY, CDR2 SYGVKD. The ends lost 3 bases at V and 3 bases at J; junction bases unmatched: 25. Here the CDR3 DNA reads TGTGCCATCAGTGACAACAACCTTCGACAGGGAAAATCGGATTGGGACTATGGCTACACCTTC. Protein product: CAISDNNLRQGKSDWDYGYTF.

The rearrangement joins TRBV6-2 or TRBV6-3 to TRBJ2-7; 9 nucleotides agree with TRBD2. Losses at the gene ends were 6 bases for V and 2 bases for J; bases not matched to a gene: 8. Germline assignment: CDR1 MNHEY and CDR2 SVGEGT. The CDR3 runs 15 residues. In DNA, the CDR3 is TGTGCCAGCAGGATGAGCGGGGGGCCAACCTACGAGCAGTACTTC. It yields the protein CASRMSGGPTYEQYF.

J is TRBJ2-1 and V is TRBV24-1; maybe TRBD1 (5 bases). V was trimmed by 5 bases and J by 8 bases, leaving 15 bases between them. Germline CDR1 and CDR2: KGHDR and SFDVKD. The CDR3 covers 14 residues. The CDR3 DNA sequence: TGTGCCACCAGTGGTAGGGGCGATTTGTATGAGCAGTTCTTC. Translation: CATSGRGDLYEQFF.

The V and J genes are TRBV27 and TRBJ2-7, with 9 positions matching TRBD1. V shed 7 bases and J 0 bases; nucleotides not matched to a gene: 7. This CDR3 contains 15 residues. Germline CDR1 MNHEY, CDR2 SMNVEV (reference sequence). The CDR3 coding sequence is TGTGCCAGCATCATGACAGGGGGAGGCTCCTACGAGCAGTACTTC. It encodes CASIMTGGGSYEQYF.

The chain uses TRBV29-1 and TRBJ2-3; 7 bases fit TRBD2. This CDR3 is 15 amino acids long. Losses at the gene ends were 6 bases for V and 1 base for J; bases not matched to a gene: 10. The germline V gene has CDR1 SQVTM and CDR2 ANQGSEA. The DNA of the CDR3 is TGCAGCGTCGAAATAGGAGGGAGGGGCACAGATACGCAGTATTTT. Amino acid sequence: CSVEIGGRGTDTQYF.

CDR3 sequence: CASRRDRFPDSGANVLTF. The DNA of the CDR3 is TGTGCCAGCAGGCGGGACAGATTCCCTGACTCTGGGGCCAACGTCCTGACTTTC. J is TRBJ2-6 and V is TRBV6-1; tentative D call: TRBD1 (7 bases). V was cut by 6 bases and J by 0 bases, with 18 bases left in between. This CDR3 region has 18 residues. Germline V CDR1 and CDR2: MNHNS, SASEGT.

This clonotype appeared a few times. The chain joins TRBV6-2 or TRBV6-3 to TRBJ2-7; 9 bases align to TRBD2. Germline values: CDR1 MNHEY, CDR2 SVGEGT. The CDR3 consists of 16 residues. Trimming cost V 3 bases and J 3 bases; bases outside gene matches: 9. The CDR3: CASSYGPSGGSYEQYF. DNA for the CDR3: TGTGCCAGCAGTTATGGGCCCAGCGGGGGGAGCTACGAGCAGTACTTC.

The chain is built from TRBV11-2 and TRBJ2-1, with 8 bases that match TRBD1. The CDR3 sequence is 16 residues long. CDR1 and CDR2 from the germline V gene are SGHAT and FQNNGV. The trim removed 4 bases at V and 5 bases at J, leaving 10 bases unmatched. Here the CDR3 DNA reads TGTGCCAGCAGCTACCTCAGACAGGGGACGCACAATGAGCAGTTCTTC. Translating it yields CASSYLRQGTHNEQFF.

The CDR3 DNA reads as TGTGCCAGCAGTTTAAGACAGGATTACAATGAGCAGTTCTTC. Translation: CASSLRQDYNEQFF. The chain couples TRBV12-3 or TRBV12-4 to TRBJ2-1; TRBD1 might be the D (6 bases). Trimming cost V 2 bases and J 4 bases, with 9 bases left between them. This CDR3 spans 14 amino acids.